This T cell receptor (beta chain) was observed in a study of monozygotic twins with cystic fibrosis (dated by TCRdb to the early 2020s). The study in broad terms: Barcoded libraries were prepared from approximately 2.9 micrograms of fragmented DNA with approximately 15 PCR cycles. TCR beta repertoires were compared within and between 16 monozygotic twin pairs with cystic fibrosis so that genetic influence on V and J gene usage could be assessed. On the day of blood sampling, twins were ranked among 1,060 cohort participants for weight-for-height and for FEVPerc (FEV1 disease centile). The cohort comprised ten female and six male twin pairs aged about 2.0 to 36.4 years, median around 9 years, mostly children and adolescents. Data for three of the twin pairs had previously been reported in another context.

The twin pairs came from the European Cystic Fibrosis Twin and Sibling Study Cohort, a cohort that recruited patients from 170 or so CF clinics across 14 European countries. Zygosity and CFTR genotype were verified in-house, and zygosity was tested by multiplex PCR of nine short tandem repeat loci. Peripheral blood was taken from each twin, and clinical parameters were recorded on the day of blood sampling. Genomic DNA was isolated from peripheral blood cells with phenol/chloroform and kept in TE buffer at 4 degrees C. Following the manufacturer's instructions, TCR beta CDR3 regions were amplified by multiplex PCR with the immunoSEQ immune profiling system. An Illumina NextSeq system was used to carry out the sequencing. The original pipeline was this. Sequence data were processed on the immunoSEQ Analyzer platform, and clonality was computed as the square root of Simpson's index of productive rearrangements. Similarity in V and J usage was quantified by Jensen-Shannon distance, and CDR3 generation probabilities were calculated with OLGA. The immuneACCESS database (August 2020) and VDJdb (December 2020) were searched for shared CDR3 sequences. TCRdb obtained this table from immuneACCESS and retained in-frame rearrangements with V and J assigned. These tables miss some clones; where compared with another copy, unresolved V genes account for less than half of the shortfall, and the remainder is unexplained. That table is the source of V, J and clone size, and D and trimming were worked out from the DNA. The sample table holds 30,000 to 45,000 clones, of which 84% were seen once. The leading ten clones occupy around 1.5% of the sample.

Points on this clone: Its specific antigen is unknown. Base qualities were left out, and no much larger clone turns up one base away.

What the work shows at the level of the full study, not this receptor alone: Only a small cohort was studied, and no association of shared CDR3 numbers with age, concordance or disease severity was found. The greatest similarity to the co-twin was observed for V gene usage in 13 of 16 pairs and for J usage in 8 of 16 pairs, which suggested genetic constraints. Sharing of nucleotide-identical clonotypes was significantly greater within monozygotic CF twin pairs than between unrelated CF individuals (P = 0.000026, Mann-Whitney). Simpson clonality tended to be low (median around 0.0094), which suggests a naive-dominated repertoire, although clonality was higher in the most severely affected patients.

The sequenced material came from blood. This clonotype was obtained from a girl aged 2 to 10 with cystic fibrosis.

The CDR3 here reads CASSLVMTEAFF. The base sequence is TGTGCCAGCAGCTTGGTTATGACTGAAGCTTTCTTT. The chain employs TRBV5-6 and TRBJ1-1; the D gene is unclear. CDR1 and CDR2 were assigned from the germline V gene as SGHDT and YYEEEE. Trimming removed 0 bases from V and 5 bases from J, leaving 5 bases between the germline ends. Including the terminal cysteine and phenylalanine, the CDR3 comprises 12 residues. The read is trimmed to its CDR3 DNA, 36 bases read in frame from base 1. Reference TRBV5-6 and TRBJ1-1 genes cover what lies past the CDR3, so the full variable domain is DAGVTQSPTHLIKTRGQQVTLRCSPKSGHDTVSWYQQALGQGPQFIFQYYEEEERQRGNFPDRFSGHQFPNYSSELNVNALLLGDSALYLCASSLVMTEAFFGQGTRLTVV.